A single sample is the source of the 25 T cell receptor beta chains below, sequenced in a study of graft-versus-host responses after intestinal transplantation. The data were produced by immunoSEQ multiplex PCR, yet TCRdb's version contains in-frame clones alone and is incomplete. The table shows more than 25,000 clones, with 85% to 95% occurring only once. This sample comprised PBMCs, obtained 18 days after transplant. The receptors shown here come from a human patient who received an intestinal transplant, so some T cells may come from the graft donor.

V is TRBV5-1 and J is TRBJ1-1; no firm D call. The CDR3 totals 13 residues. V was shortened by 4 bases and J by 3 bases, with 10 bases between the two germline ends. Germline values: CDR1 SGHRS, CDR2 YFSETQ. The CDR3 coding sequence is TGCGCCAGCAGCCGAACGCGGGACACTGAAGCTTTCTTT. This encodes CASSRTRDTEAFF.

V and J are TRBV5-1 and TRBJ2-1, with D tentatively TRBD2 (7 bases). Germline values: CDR1 SGHRS, CDR2 YFSETQ. V dropped 3 bases and J dropped 4 bases, with 14 bases sitting between them. This CDR3 comprises 15 residues. For the CDR3, the DNA is TGCGCCAGCAGCTCGCCTGAGGGGGGGTACAATGAGCAGTTCTTC. This translates into CASSSPEGGYNEQFF.

A single count supports this clone. The rearrangement uses TRBV19 and TRBJ1-5; no clear D. The CDR3 consists of 16 residues. V lost 4 bases to trimming and J lost 2 bases, with 15 bases between them. Germline CDR1 is LNHDA and CDR2 is SQIVND (reference sequence). DNA of the CDR3: TGTGCCAGTAGTAACGACCCTTCACGAGGCAATCAGCCCCAGCATTTT. Protein: CASSNDPSRGNQPQHF.

The chain couples TRBV6-5 to TRBJ2-5, with TRBD2 matching over 11 bases. The V gene's germline CDR1 is MNHEY and CDR2 SVGAGI. The CDR3 sequence is 16 residues long. Unmatched junction bases numbered 9, after V lost 4 bases and J lost 5 bases. CDR3 amino acids: CASSSGTSGFPETQYF. Written as DNA, the CDR3 is TGTGCCAGCAGTTCCGGGACTAGCGGCTTCCCTGAGACCCAGTACTTC.

This chain links TRBV9 with TRBJ2-7, with 10 bases matching TRBD2. The CDR3 runs to 16 residues. Trimming took 4 bases from V and 7 from J; bases not matched to a gene: 14. In germline, CDR1 is SGDLS, CDR2 YYNGEE. The CDR3, as DNA: TGTGCCAGCAGCCCCACTGCGGTACTAGCGGGGATTGAGCAGTACTTC. Its protein product is CASSPTAVLAGIEQYF.

V is TRBV18 and J is TRBJ2-5; 9 bases are a match to TRBD2. The CDR3 runs to 14 residues. The trim removed 6 bases at V and 5 bases at J, leaving 7 bases unmatched. Per the germline V gene, CDR1 is KGHSH and CDR2 is LQKENI. CDR3 nucleotides: TGTGCCAGCTCTGGCGGGGGGGCCGGCGAGACCCAGTACTTC. Translated, it gives CASSGGGAGETQYF.

This clone came up once. The gene calls are TRBV5-6 and TRBJ1-1; tentative D call: TRBD1 (5 bases). This CDR3 has 14 amino acids. V lost 0 bases, J lost 5 bases, and 11 bases lay in between. The V gene's germline CDR1 is SGHDT and CDR2 YYEEEE. The CDR3 here is CASSLAGFTTEAFF. The DNA of the CDR3 is TGTGCCAGCAGCTTGGCAGGGTTTACGACTGAAGCTTTCTTT.

This clone was found once. J is TRBJ1-2 and V is TRBV11-2, with 8 positions matching TRBD1. In germline, CDR1 is SGHAT, CDR2 FQNNGV. V lost 5 bases and J lost 2; bases outside the gene matches: 7. The CDR3 length is 15 residues. CDR3 sequence reads: CASSPRQGPNYGYTF. CDR3 coding DNA: TGTGCCAGCAGCCCTCGACAGGGGCCGAACTATGGCTACACCTTC.

J is TRBJ1-6 and V is TRBV10-1, with D uncertain. Trimming cost V 4 bases and J 10 bases, with 11 bases left between them. Germline lookup yields CDR1 WNHNN and CDR2 SYGVQD (reference sequence). This CDR3 spans 13 amino acids. The CDR3 loop is CASSVGKGSPLHF. In nucleotides, the CDR3 is TGCGCCAGCAGTGTTGGGAAAGGCTCACCCCTCCACTTT.

The chain couples TRBV5-4 to TRBJ2-5; 7 bases are a match to TRBD2. The CDR3 spans 14 residues. Germline-derived CDR1 and CDR2 are SGHNT and YYREEE (reference sequence). The trim removed 3 bases at V and 5 bases at J, leaving 7 bases unmatched. CDR3 residues: CASSSAGEEETQYF. DNA for the CDR3: TGTGCCAGCAGCTCCGCGGGGGAGGAGGAGACCCAGTACTTC. Full variable domain (remainder filled in from reference TRBV5-4 and TRBJ2-5): ETGVTQSPTHLIKTRGQQVTLRCSSQSGHNTVSWYQQALGQGPQFIFQYYREEENGRGNFPPRFSGLQFPNYSSELNVNALELDDSALYLCASSSAGEEETQYFGPGTRLLVL.

The genes are TRBV2 and TRBJ2-5; D is unresolved. This CDR3 has 13 residues. Trimming cost V 7 bases and J 4 bases, with 13 bases left between them. Germline CDR1 SNHLY, CDR2 FYNNEI. CDR3 nucleotide sequence: TGTGCCAGCACGCAGGACCTCGGAGAGACCCAGTACTTC. Protein product: CASTQDLGETQYF.

The chain couples TRBV7-7 to TRBJ2-5; TRBD1 aligns across 10 bases. Germline V lookup: CDR1 SSHAT, CDR2 FNYEAQ (reference sequence). The CDR3 totals 12 residues. V was pared by 5 bases and J by 10 bases, with 4 bases of the junction left unmatched. The CDR3 here is CASSTGQGGQYF. The CDR3 DNA sequence: TGTGCCAGCAGCACCGGACAGGGGGGCCAGTACTTC.

The table lists this clone with a count of one. V gene TRBV7-9 combines with J gene TRBJ1-4; D remains unclear. There are 15 residues in the CDR3. Germline V gives CDR1 SEHNR, CDR2 FQNEAQ (reference sequence). V was cut by 5 bases and J by 3 bases, with 13 bases left in between. CDR3 protein: CASSGRAGANEKLFF. The CDR3 coding sequence is TGTGCCAGCAGCGGGAGGGCAGGCGCTAATGAAAAACTGTTTTTT.

On this clone itself: A junction end diverges from the germline sequence, so it may reflect a read error. The rearrangement joins TRBV4-1 to TRBJ2-1, with D unresolved. In germline, CDR1 is MGHRA, CDR2 YSYEKL. CDR3 length equals 17 residues. This CDR3 reads CASSQGPQRSSYNEQLF. The CDR3 DNA follows: TGCGCCAGCAGCCAGGGCCCACAGAGGAGCTCCTACAATGAGCAGCTCTTC.

The CDR3 DNA reads as TGTGCCAGCAGCTTAGGTGATGGGACCCAGTACTTC. Protein sequence: CASSLGDGTQYF. The genes are TRBV11-3 and TRBJ2-5, with no clear D. This CDR3 contains 12 residues. Trimming stripped 1 base from V and 7 bases from J, with 7 bases between. CDR1 and CDR2 from the germline V gene are SGHNT and YENEEA.

V is TRBV6-1 and J is TRBJ1-2; 10 nucleotides agree with TRBD1. V shed 6 bases and J 8 bases; nucleotides not matched to a gene: 6. This CDR3 contains 13 residues. Germline V gene lookup returns CDR1 MNHNS and CDR2 SASEGT. The CDR3 coding sequence is TGTGCCAGCAGGCGACAGGGGGCGGAAGGCTACACCTTC. Translated: CASRRQGAEGYTF.

V and J are TRBV7-9 and TRBJ1-1; D is unresolved. CDR1 and CDR2 from the germline V gene are SEHNR and FQNEAQ (reference sequence). The V gene lost 1 base and the J gene lost 6 bases, with 9 bases spanning the gap. The CDR3 consists of 13 residues. CDR3 nucleotides: TGTGCCAGCAGCTTAGACGGGGAGTCTGAAGCTTTCTTT. This encodes CASSLDGESEAFF.

The chain is built from TRBV7-2 and TRBJ1-1; D is perhaps TRBD1 (6 bases). The CDR3 runs 14 residues. V was clipped by 5 bases and J by 4 bases, with 14 bases between them. Germline loops: CDR1 SGHTA, CDR2 FQGNSA. The CDR3 sequence is CASSTTGFRTEAFF. In DNA, the CDR3 is TGTGCCAGCAGCACTACAGGGTTTCGCACTGAAGCTTTCTTT.

The rearrangement uses TRBV9 and TRBJ1-1; 9 bases are shared with TRBD1. CDR3 length equals 17 residues. Trimming removed 0 bases from V and 3 bases from J; junction bases left unmatched: 9. Germline CDR1 reads SGDLS; CDR2 reads YYNGEE. The CDR3 region has the DNA TGTGCCAGCAGCGTAGTGCGGGGACAGGGAAGAGACACTGAAGCTTTCTTT. Translated: CASSVVRGQGRDTEAFF. Filled out from reference TRBV9 and TRBJ1-1, the complete variable domain reads DSGVTQTPKHLITATGQRVTLRCSPRSGDLSVYWYQQSLDQGLQFLIQYYNGEERAKGNILERFSAQQFPDLHSELNLSSLELGDSALYFCASSVVRGQGRDTEAFFGQGTRLTVV.

CDR3 in amino acids: CASSRGETQYF. The CDR3, as DNA: TGTGCCAGCTCCAGAGGGGAGACCCAGTACTTC. J is TRBJ2-5 and V is TRBV9, with D maybe TRBD2 (5 bases). The CDR3 loop spans 11 amino acids. The germline V gene has CDR1 SGDLS and CDR2 YYNGEE. Deletions cut 7 bases from V and 5 bases from J, with 9 bases between.

This clone was detected once. The chain carries TRBV29-1 and TRBJ2-2, with D perhaps matching TRBD2 (7 bases). The CDR3 spans 12 residues. The germline CDR1 and CDR2 sequences are SQVTM and ANQGSEA. V gave up 7 bases and J gave up 5 bases, with 11 bases separating them. In DNA, the CDR3 is TGCAGCGCTGAGGGGGGGACCGGGGAGCTGTTTTTT. Encoded protein: CSAEGGTGELFF.

The V gene is TRBV11-2, the J gene TRBJ2-1, with D tentatively TRBD2 (5 bases). Trimming shortened V by 1 base and J by 5 bases, and 9 bases separated the two germline ends. Germline V lookup: CDR1 SGHAT, CDR2 FQNNGV. This CDR3 region has 14 residues. The CDR3 here is CASSLGPGNNEQFF. CDR3 coding DNA: TGTGCCAGCAGCTTAGGTCCGGGGAACAATGAGCAGTTCTTC.

The chain combines TRBV11-2 with TRBJ2-7; 7 bases line up with TRBD2. Trimming took 7 bases from V and 3 from J; bases not matched to a gene: 12. This CDR3 has 15 amino acids. Germline V gene sequence: CDR1 SGHAT, CDR2 FQNNGV. CDR3 residues: CASTGGRGESYEQYF. The CDR3 DNA follows: TGTGCCAGCACCGGCGGACGGGGGGAAAGCTACGAGCAGTACTTC.

The CDR3 sequence is CASSSDLGQETQYF. CDR3 DNA: TGCGCCAGCAGCTCGGACCTAGGCCAAGAGACCCAGTACTTC. The chain joins TRBV5-1 to TRBJ2-5; the D is unclear. Germline assignment: CDR1 SGHRS and CDR2 YFSETQ. V lost 3 bases to trimming and J lost 1 base, with 10 bases between them. The CDR3 extends over 14 amino acids.

The V gene is TRBV6-5, the J gene TRBJ1-5, with a tentative D call TRBD1 (6 bases). The V end was cut by 6 bases, the J end by 9 bases, with 12 bases between. This CDR3 is built from 12 residues. Germline CDR1 MNHEY, CDR2 SVGAGI. CDR3 nucleotides: TGTGCCAGCAGCGCAGGGGTTTTGCCCCAGCATTTT. Translation: CASSAGVLPQHF.